What follows is one T cell receptor (beta chain) and its context. Antigen specificity is unknown. Authors' analysis steps: ImmunoSEQ supplied junction-only sequences lacking quality scores, so filtering was different. Clones were read by immunoSEQ multiplex PCR, and TCRdb kept only the in-frame ones, dropping some. D and trimming were read from the DNA, whereas the V and J calls and clone size are those reported in that table. Of more than 2 million clones listed, about 95% are singletons. Germline lookup yields CDR1 LNHDA and CDR2 SQIVND (reference sequence). V lost 10 bases and J lost 6; bases outside the gene matches: 8. The CDR3 contains 12 residues. The record originates from a study of shared clonotypes between healthy human individuals. Naive CD8 cells comprised CD45RO-negative, CCR7-positively selected cells, excluding terminally differentiated effector memory CD45RA+ cells. Donors, healthy HIV-negative adults, lacked recent acute infections or vaccinations.

General study findings and limits: Naive subsets generally exceeded memory subsets in estimated richness.

The chain carries TRBV19 and TRBJ2-5; 7 bases are shared with TRBD1. The receptor was isolated from a young man in good health. Sequencing was done on a sample of naive CD8+ T cells sorted from blood. The CDR3 loop reads CATLDREKTQYF. DNA of the CDR3: TGTGCCACCCTCGACAGGGAAAAGACCCAGTACTTC.